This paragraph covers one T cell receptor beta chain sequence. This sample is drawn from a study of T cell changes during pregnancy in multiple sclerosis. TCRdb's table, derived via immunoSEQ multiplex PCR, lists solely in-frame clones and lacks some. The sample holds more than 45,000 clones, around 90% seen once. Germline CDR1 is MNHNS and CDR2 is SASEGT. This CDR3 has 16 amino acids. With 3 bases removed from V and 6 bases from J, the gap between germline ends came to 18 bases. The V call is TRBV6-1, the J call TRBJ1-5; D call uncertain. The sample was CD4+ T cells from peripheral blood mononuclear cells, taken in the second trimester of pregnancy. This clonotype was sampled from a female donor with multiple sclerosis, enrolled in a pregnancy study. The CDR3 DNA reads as TGTGCCAGCAGTGATTCGGTTGGAGGAGCGGGTCAGCCCCAGCATTTT. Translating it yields CASSDSVGGAGQPQHF.